This T cell receptor (beta chain) originates from a study of blood T cells in healthy people across ages. A sample-barcoded 5' primer and a J-beta primer mix were used in a second PCR of about 6 to 12 cycles. TCRdb reprocessed the 5' RACE reads with MiXCR, giving one entry per CDR3 protein. The repertoire holds around 1,600,000 distinct CDR3 sequences, approximately 39% seen once, with approximately 4% in the top ten. The draw of peripheral blood yielded around 9.6 milliliters from each donor. The sequenced sample was blood. The sequence came from a woman between 18 and 30 years old in good health.

In DNA, the CDR3 is TGCAGCGTGCGGGAGTTTGCCCACGAGCAGTACTTC. Protein: CSVREFAHEQYF. The chain is built from TRBV29-1 and TRBJ2-7; 7 nucleotides agree with TRBD2. V was clipped by 6 bases and J by 5 bases; unmatched bases: 7. The CDR3 has 12 residues. CDR1 and CDR2 (germline): SQVTM, ANQGSEA.